This is a list of T cell receptor beta chains from one sample in a study of blood T cells in healthy people across ages. MiXCR, run by TCRdb on the 5' RACE reads, gives a single entry per CDR3 protein. The data hold hundreds of thousands of distinct CDR3 sequences, with around half observed a single time. Source material: blood. The receptors here all came from a woman aged 55-69 years in good health. Each CDR3 is given without its conserved first and last residue. The order of the fields is V gene, J gene, CDR3 protein.

>TRBV3-1|TRBJ2-7
ASSHSSHLSYEQY
>TRBV7-6|TRBJ2-7
ASSLANGWEQY
>TRBV12-3/TRBV12-4|TRBJ1-4
ASSQYPGTVATNEKLF
>TRBV5-1|TRBJ2-3
ASSFGSSFTDTQY
>TRBV11-2|TRBJ2-5
ASSLDLRGLTRETQY
>TRBV28|-
ASSSTTWETQY
>TRBV6-6|TRBJ2-1
ASSYPDRRDNEQF
>TRBV29-1|TRBJ1-3
SVTGGSSFGSGNTIY
>TRBV29-1|TRBJ2-7
SVVPGGSVSSYEQY
>TRBV4-2|TRBJ2-7
ASSQEYRDYEQY
>TRBV4-3|TRBJ2-2
AGSREGFTGELF
>TRBV7-2|TRBJ1-4
ASSLRQGQEKLF
>TRBV4-3|TRBJ2-6
ASSQDTSLVDSLVRGANVLT
>TRBV4-1|TRBJ2-2
ASSQVGNTGELF
>TRBV7-3|TRBJ2-5
ASSPTWKETQY
>TRBV24-1|-
ATSDWVKDEQY
>TRBV6-5|TRBJ2-1
ASRYIRAGYNEQF
>TRBV9|TRBJ2-1
ASSLRDRNEQF
>TRBV7-6|TRBJ1-2
ASSLQGGYGYT
>TRBV29-1|TRBJ2-1
SVESPGQGAINEQF
>TRBV28|TRBJ2-7
ASTHSGSLGEQY
>TRBV4-1|TRBJ2-1
ASSQEDTTYNEQF
>TRBV7-9|TRBJ1-1
ASSSGLLSDTEAF
>TRBV20-1|TRBJ2-3
SARGQRPFTDTQY
>TRBV20-1|TRBJ2-7
SAPGIDSYEQY
>TRBV7-2|TRBJ2-1
ASSLGPGTGNEQF
>TRBV4-2|TRBJ2-1
ASSQDTSGHYSEQF
>TRBV7-9|TRBJ2-7
ASSLLVGQGRLEQY
>TRBV6-2/TRBV6-3|TRBJ2-1
ASRKDRGNEQF
>TRBV29-1|-
SVVGRAGYNEQY
>TRBV20-1|TRBJ2-7
SARDPAGSSFEQY
>TRBV20-1|TRBJ2-1
SARAQGAGGPGTYNEQF
>TRBV7-2|TRBJ2-1
ASSTGSRGAYNEQF
>TRBV14|TRBJ2-1
ASTQGARDEQF
>TRBV2|TRBJ2-3
ASSEGTRGTDTQY
>TRBV7-3|TRBJ1-5
ASSLSAGQPQH
>TRBV28|TRBJ2-7
ASSFRVFNEQY
>TRBV28|TRBJ2-1
ASSLLGQGIGEQF
>TRBV5-5|TRBJ2-7
ASSLEASGVSSYEQY
>TRBV11-2|TRBJ2-5
ASSEGDMRAQY
>TRBV6-2/TRBV6-3|-
ASSYSIVAGGYEQY
>TRBV6-5|TRBJ2-1
ASRSGANEQF
>TRBV7-3|TRBJ1-1
ASSLSIRAEAF
>TRBV20-1|TRBJ2-7
SASETSTKQY
>TRBV6-2/TRBV6-3|TRBJ2-1
ASSQTQDRVF
>TRBV9|TRBJ2-1
ASSVDPGLAEGEQF
>TRBV5-1|TRBJ2-3
ASRRDKSTDTQY
>TRBV5-1|TRBJ1-2
ASRNLRGGANYGYT
>TRBV7-2|TRBJ2-3
ASSLGQTPSTDTQY
>TRBV3-1|TRBJ2-1
ASSPDHTSSYNEQF
>TRBV4-2|TRBJ2-1
ASSQEAGPYNEQF
>TRBV6-5|TRBJ1-5
ASSYSGRENQPQH
>TRBV7-2|TRBJ2-7
ASSLGTGASYEQY
>TRBV7-2|TRBJ2-3
ASSLVRGLRTPSTDTQY
>TRBV6-1|TRBJ2-4
ASSRPHLPGTAKNIQY
>TRBV6-4|TRBJ2-3
ASSDSPGTTDTQY
>TRBV28|TRBJ1-1
ASNPGGGQSYTEAF
>TRBV5-1|TRBJ1-1
ASSSGGYTEAF